The 9 T cell receptor beta chains below all came from one sample that was sequenced in a study of blood T cell repertoires in COVID-19. Profiled with immunoSEQ multiplex PCR; TCRdb holds only in-frame clones, not every one. Here the sample spans tens of thousands of clones, 65% to 85% being singletons. Sequencing used peripheral blood. These receptors all come from an older man with active or convalescent COVID-19.

The rearrangement joins TRBV10-1 to TRBJ1-4; the D gene is possibly TRBD1 (5 bases). V lost 7 bases and J lost 0, with 18 bases in between. Per germline, CDR1 WNHNN and CDR2 SYGVQD (reference sequence). The CDR3 runs 17 residues. In nucleotides, the CDR3 is TGCGCCAGCACCCCCCGGGGGGGGAATTCAACTAATGAAAAACTGTTTTTT. Translated: CASTPRGGNSTNEKLFF.

This clone was seen once. This chain uses TRBV7-2 with TRBJ2-2; D gene uncertain. This CDR3 contains 14 residues. Trimming pared 2 bases from V and 1 base from J, leaving 5 bases between. Germline loops: CDR1 SGHTA, CDR2 FQGNSA. The CDR3 spells CASSLSQNTGELFF. CDR3 sequence (DNA): TGTGCCAGCAGCTTATCACAGAACACCGGGGAGCTGTTTTTT.

The chain has TRBV29-1 and TRBJ2-6, with D perhaps matching TRBD2 (6 bases). CDR3 size: 16 residues. V lost 5 bases and J lost 4, with 18 bases in between. Germline CDR1 SQVTM, CDR2 ANQGSEA. CDR3 nucleotides: TGCAGCGTTTCGTTAGCGGATCTGCTGGGGGCCAACGTCCTGACTTTC. This sequence encodes CSVSLADLLGANVLTF.

This clone has a single count. This rearrangement joins TRBV6-5 to TRBJ2-1, with 9 bases aligning to TRBD1. In germline, CDR1 is MNHEY, CDR2 SVGAGI. The length of the CDR3 is 15 residues. Losses at the gene ends were 6 bases for V and 6 bases for J; bases not matched to a gene: 9. The CDR3 DNA is TGTGCCAGCAGACCGGACAGGGGCAGGTCCAATGAGCAGTTCTTC. Its protein is CASRPDRGRSNEQFF.

The rearrangement joins TRBV19 to TRBJ2-4, with D possibly being TRBD2 (5 bases). V lost 4 bases to trimming and J lost 6 bases, with 16 bases between them. Looked up from germline, CDR1 is LNHDA and CDR2 is SQIVND (reference sequence). This CDR3 is 15 amino acids long. This CDR3 reads CASSTAAGTGNIQYF. CDR3 nucleotides: TGTGCCAGTAGTACCGCCGCGGGTACGGGAAACATTCAGTACTTC.

This clone was detected a few times. CDR3 sequence (DNA): TGTGCCAGCAGCTTAGGTAGTAGCGGGAGAGGTTTCGCCTACGAGCAGTACTTC. This sequence encodes CASSLGSSGRGFAYEQYF. The chain has TRBV11-2 and TRBJ2-7; 9 bases match TRBD2. Germline CDR1 SGHAT, CDR2 FQNNGV. This CDR3 region has 18 residues. V was pared by 1 base and J by 2 bases, with 12 bases of the junction left unmatched. The complete variable domain, with remaining parts taken from reference TRBV11-2 and TRBJ2-7, reads EAGVAQSPRYKIIEKRQSVAFWCNPISGHATLYWYQQILGQGPKLLIQFQNNGVVDDSQLPKDRFSAERLKGVDSTLKIQPAKLEDSAVYLCASSLGSSGRGFAYEQYFGPGTRLTVT.

The V call is TRBV2, the J call TRBJ2-2; possibly TRBD2 for D (5 bases). The V and J ends lost 6 bases and 5 bases respectively, with 10 bases between them. CDR1 SNHLY and CDR2 FYNNEI come from the germline V gene. CDR3 size: 13 residues. The CDR3 nucleotides read TGTGCCAGCAGCCGGACTGTTACCGGGGAGCTGTTTTTT. It specifies CASSRTVTGELFF.

V gene TRBV5-6 combines with J gene TRBJ2-7, with 9 bases that match TRBD2. Germline trimming cut 1 base from V and 6 bases from J; bases unmatched to any gene: 8. The V gene's germline CDR1 is SGHDT and CDR2 YYEEEE. The CDR3 runs 15 residues. The CDR3 DNA sequence: TGTGCCAGCAGCTTGTATGGCGGGGGGGCACTCGAGCAGTACTTC. It encodes CASSLYGGGALEQYF.

The chain is built from TRBV27 and TRBJ2-1; TRBD2 matches at 12 bases. Germline CDR1 reads MNHEY; CDR2 reads SMNVEV (reference sequence). V gave up 5 bases and J gave up 7 bases; unmatched junction bases: 15. The CDR3 covers 18 residues. CDR3 nucleotides: TGTGCCAGCAGTCGGCTAGCGGGAGGGCCTGGGCGGTTGAATGAGCAGTTCTTC. Translated: CASSRLAGGPGRLNEQFF.